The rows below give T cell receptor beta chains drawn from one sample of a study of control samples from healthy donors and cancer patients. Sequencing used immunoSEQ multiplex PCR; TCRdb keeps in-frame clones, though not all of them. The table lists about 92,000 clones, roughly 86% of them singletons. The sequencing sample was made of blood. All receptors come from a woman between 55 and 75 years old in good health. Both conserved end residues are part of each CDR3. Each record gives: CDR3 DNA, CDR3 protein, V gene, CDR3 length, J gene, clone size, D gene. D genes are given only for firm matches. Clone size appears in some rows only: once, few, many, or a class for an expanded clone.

CDR3 DNA: TGTGCCAGTAGGAGGGGGTCGGGGAACACTGAAGCTTTCTTT
CDR3 protein: CASRRGSGNTEAFF
V gene: TRBV19
CDR3 length: 14
J gene: TRBJ1-1
clone size: NA
D gene: NA

CDR3 DNA: TGCGCCAGCAGCCAAGGGGACAGGGGGTCCTACGAGCAGTACTTC
CDR3 protein: CASSQGDRGSYEQYF
V gene: TRBV4-1
CDR3 length: 15
J gene: TRBJ2-7
clone size: NA
D gene: TRBD1

CDR3 DNA: TGTGCCAGCAGGGCGGGACAGGTCCCCGGTGAAAAACTGTTTTTT
CDR3 protein: CASRAGQVPGEKLFF
V gene: TRBV28
CDR3 length: 15
J gene: TRBJ1-4
clone size: once
D gene: TRBD1

CDR3 DNA: TGTGCCACCAAAACCCCGGGACAGAACTATGGCTACACCTTC
CDR3 protein: CATKTPGQNYGYTF
V gene: TRBV28
CDR3 length: 14
J gene: TRBJ1-2
clone size: few
D gene: TRBD1

CDR3 DNA: TGTGCCAGCAGCCAACGCATGAACACTGAAGCTTTCTTT
CDR3 protein: CASSQRMNTEAFF
V gene: TRBV3-1/TRBV3-2
CDR3 length: 13
J gene: TRBJ1-1
clone size: NA
D gene: NA

CDR3 DNA: TGTGCCAGCAGCCGCTCGGGACAGACGCACACAGATACGCAGTATTTT
CDR3 protein: CASSRSGQTHTDTQYF
V gene: TRBV5-5
CDR3 length: 16
J gene: TRBJ2-3
clone size: NA
D gene: TRBD1

CDR3 DNA: TGCGCCAGCAGCCTATCACTAGCGGGAGGGGTTGAGCAGTTCTTC
CDR3 protein: CASSLSLAGGVEQFF
V gene: TRBV5-1
CDR3 length: 15
J gene: TRBJ2-1
clone size: once
D gene: TRBD2

CDR3 DNA: TGCGCCAGCCGGGACGGGACCCTTGCAACTAATGAAAAACTGTTTTTT
CDR3 protein: CASRDGTLATNEKLFF
V gene: TRBV4-1
CDR3 length: 16
J gene: TRBJ1-4
clone size: NA
D gene: NA

CDR3 DNA: TGTGCCAGCAGTTATAGCGGGGGCACCGGGGAGCTGTTTTTT
CDR3 protein: CASSYSGGTGELFF
V gene: TRBV6-6
CDR3 length: 14
J gene: TRBJ2-2
clone size: NA
D gene: TRBD2

CDR3 DNA: TGCGCCAGCAGCGATTCGGGACAGCCCTACAATGAGCAGTTCTTC
CDR3 protein: CASSDSGQPYNEQFF
V gene: TRBV5-1
CDR3 length: 15
J gene: TRBJ2-1
clone size: NA
D gene: TRBD1

CDR3 DNA: TGTGCCAGCACCTCATTCGGGACAGGGGGAGAGACCCAGTACTTC
CDR3 protein: CASTSFGTGGETQYF
V gene: TRBV21-1
CDR3 length: 15
J gene: TRBJ2-5
clone size: NA
D gene: NA

CDR3 DNA: TGTGCCAGCAGCTTTGCCCAGAACACCGGGGAGCTGTTTTTT
CDR3 protein: CASSFAQNTGELFF
V gene: TRBV11-2
CDR3 length: 14
J gene: TRBJ2-2
clone size: NA
D gene: NA

CDR3 DNA: TGTGCCAGCAGGACTGGCGGGGTAAAGAGCGGGGAGCTGTTTTTT
CDR3 protein: CASRTGGVKSGELFF
V gene: TRBV27
CDR3 length: 15
J gene: TRBJ2-2
clone size: NA
D gene: NA

CDR3 DNA: TGTGCCAGCAGCGGGGACGGTCTTCGGCAGCCCCAGCATTTT
CDR3 protein: CASSGDGLRQPQHF
V gene: TRBV2
CDR3 length: 14
J gene: TRBJ1-5
clone size: NA
D gene: NA

CDR3 DNA: TGTGCCAGCAGTTCGACAGTTAGCACAGATACGCAGTATTTT
CDR3 protein: CASSSTVSTDTQYF
V gene: TRBV28
CDR3 length: 14
J gene: TRBJ2-3
clone size: NA
D gene: NA

CDR3 DNA: TGTGCCAGCAGCCAAGATCGTTTAGGGGGCGAGACCCAGTACTTC
CDR3 protein: CASSQDRLGGETQYF
V gene: TRBV14
CDR3 length: 15
J gene: TRBJ2-5
clone size: NA
D gene: TRBD1

CDR3 DNA: TGTGCCAGCAGCTTTGCGGGGGCCCTCATGAACACTGAAGCTTTCTTT
CDR3 protein: CASSFAGALMNTEAFF
V gene: TRBV5-4
CDR3 length: 16
J gene: TRBJ1-1
clone size: NA
D gene: NA

CDR3 DNA: TGTGCCAGCTCACCAGGACAGGGGTACTATGGCTACACCTTC
CDR3 protein: CASSPGQGYYGYTF
V gene: TRBV18
CDR3 length: 14
J gene: TRBJ1-2
clone size: NA
D gene: TRBD1

CDR3 DNA: TGCAGCGTTGAGAGGGGCGGAGCTGGCTACACCTTC
CDR3 protein: CSVERGGAGYTF
V gene: TRBV29-1
CDR3 length: 12
J gene: TRBJ1-2
clone size: NA
D gene: NA

CDR3 DNA: TGTGCCAGTAGTAAACAGGACACAGATACGCAGTATTTT
CDR3 protein: CASSKQDTDTQYF
V gene: TRBV19
CDR3 length: 13
J gene: TRBJ2-3
clone size: NA
D gene: NA

CDR3 DNA: TGTGCCAGCCGGCCCGGACAGGGAGGCAATCAGCCCCAGCATTTT
CDR3 protein: CASRPGQGGNQPQHF
V gene: TRBV2
CDR3 length: 15
J gene: TRBJ1-5
clone size: NA
D gene: TRBD1

CDR3 DNA: TGTGCCAGTAGAGGCAGTTGGAACACTGAAGCTTTCTTT
CDR3 protein: CASRGSWNTEAFF
V gene: TRBV19
CDR3 length: 13
J gene: TRBJ1-1
clone size: NA
D gene: NA

CDR3 DNA: TGTGCCAGCAGCGTAGGGTCTGGGGCGGGTCACACTGAAGCTTTCTTT
CDR3 protein: CASSVGSGAGHTEAFF
V gene: TRBV9
CDR3 length: 16
J gene: TRBJ1-1
clone size: NA
D gene: NA

CDR3 DNA: TGTGCCAGTAGGTCCCTAGCCACCTACGAGCAGTACTTC
CDR3 protein: CASRSLATYEQYF
V gene: TRBV19
CDR3 length: 13
J gene: TRBJ2-7
clone size: NA
D gene: NA

CDR3 DNA: TGTGCCACCAGCAGGACTACCCAAAAGACCCAGTACTTC
CDR3 protein: CATSRTTQKTQYF
V gene: TRBV15
CDR3 length: 13
J gene: TRBJ2-5
clone size: NA
D gene: NA

CDR3 DNA: TGTGCCAGCAGCCAGAGAGACTATGGCTACACCTTC
CDR3 protein: CASSQRDYGYTF
V gene: TRBV7-9
CDR3 length: 12
J gene: TRBJ1-2
clone size: NA
D gene: NA

CDR3 DNA: TGTGCCACCGGGGGACCGAACACCGGGGAGCTGTTTTTT
CDR3 protein: CATGGPNTGELFF
V gene: TRBV15
CDR3 length: 13
J gene: TRBJ2-2
clone size: NA
D gene: NA

CDR3 DNA: TGCGCCAGCAGCCAAGATCTGATAGCGGGGCTGGGTGGGGAGCAGTTCTTC
CDR3 protein: CASSQDLIAGLGGEQFF
V gene: TRBV4-3
CDR3 length: 17
J gene: TRBJ2-1
clone size: NA
D gene: TRBD2

CDR3 DNA: TGCGCCAGCAGCCAAGAGAGGTACAATGAGCAGTTCTTC
CDR3 protein: CASSQERYNEQFF
V gene: TRBV4-3
CDR3 length: 13
J gene: TRBJ2-1
clone size: NA
D gene: NA

CDR3 DNA: TGTGCCAGCAGCTTAGGACAGGGGAGCTCCTACAATGAGCAGTTCTTC
CDR3 protein: CASSLGQGSSYNEQFF
V gene: TRBV5-4
CDR3 length: 16
J gene: TRBJ2-1
clone size: NA
D gene: TRBD1

CDR3 DNA: TGTGCCAGCAGAACTAGCGGGGGAGGCAATGAGCAGTTCTTC
CDR3 protein: CASRTSGGGNEQFF
V gene: TRBV6-4
CDR3 length: 14
J gene: TRBJ2-1
clone size: once
D gene: TRBD2

CDR3 DNA: TGTGCCAGCAGGCGCGGGACAGGGTCCTATGGCTACACCTTC
CDR3 protein: CASRRGTGSYGYTF
V gene: TRBV28
CDR3 length: 14
J gene: TRBJ1-2
clone size: NA
D gene: TRBD1

CDR3 DNA: TGCGCCAGCAGCCAAGACGGAGCCTATGGCTACACCTTC
CDR3 protein: CASSQDGAYGYTF
V gene: TRBV4-3
CDR3 length: 13
J gene: TRBJ1-2
clone size: NA
D gene: NA

CDR3 DNA: TGTGCCAGCAGCCCCCAAGGTAGGGAAACCTACGAGCAGTACTTC
CDR3 protein: CASSPQGRETYEQYF
V gene: TRBV3-1/TRBV3-2
CDR3 length: 15
J gene: TRBJ2-7
clone size: NA
D gene: NA

CDR3 DNA: TGTGCCAGTAGTCTCCTCCCTCCCCCAGCCCCGGGGACCCAGTACTTC
CDR3 protein: CASSLLPPPAPGTQYF
V gene: TRBV19
CDR3 length: 16
J gene: TRBJ2-5
clone size: once
D gene: NA